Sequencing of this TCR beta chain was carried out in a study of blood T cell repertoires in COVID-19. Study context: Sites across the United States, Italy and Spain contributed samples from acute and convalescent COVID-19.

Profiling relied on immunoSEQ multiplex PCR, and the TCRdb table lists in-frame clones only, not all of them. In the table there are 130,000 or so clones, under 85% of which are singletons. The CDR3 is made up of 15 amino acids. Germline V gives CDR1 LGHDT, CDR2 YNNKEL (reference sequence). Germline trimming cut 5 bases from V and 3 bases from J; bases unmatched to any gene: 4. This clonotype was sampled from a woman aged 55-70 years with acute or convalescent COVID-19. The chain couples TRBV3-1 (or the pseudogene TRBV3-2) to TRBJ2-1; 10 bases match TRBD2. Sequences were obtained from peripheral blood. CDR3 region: CASSGGTSDYNEQFF. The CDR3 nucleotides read TGTGCCAGCAGCGGCGGGACTAGCGACTACAATGAGCAGTTCTTC.